This TCR beta chain was sequenced for a study of identical twins. V was trimmed by 3 bases and J by 2 bases, leaving 8 bases between them. The CDR3 spans 13 residues. Study-wide results and limits: Carriage of fewer insertions was seen in abundant cord blood beta clonotypes, whereas memory repertoires showed none.

This clonotype was seen ten or more times. The antigen remains undetermined. One entry per CDR3 protein results from TCRdb running MiXCR on the 5' RACE reads. The sample gives approximately 240,000 distinct CDR3 sequences, over 11% of which show up once; 8.8% is in the top ten. This TCR derives from a woman aged 18-29 years in good health. The sequencing input was memory (CD45RO+) T cells sorted from blood. The chain carries TRBV12-3 or TRBV12-4 and TRBJ2-7, with D unresolved. DNA for the CDR3: TGTGCCAGCAGTTTTGGAGCGACCTACGAGCAGTACTTC. This encodes CASSFGATYEQYF.